Below, 8 T cell receptor beta chains from the same sample are listed, as sequenced in a study of follicular helper T cells after annual influenza vaccination. Documented time point: 2014-2015 season, 7 days after vaccination. Measured with immunoSEQ multiplex PCR; TCRdb has only the in-frame clones, and not every one. The repertoire holds several thousand clones, with 75% to 90% as singletons. The sample consisted of CXCR5+ CD38- circulating T follicular helper cells from blood, taken 7 days after influenza vaccination. The subset was: circulating Tfh, non-naive CD4+CXCR5+PD-1+ (ICOS+CD38+ or ICOS-CD38-). Source of these receptors: an adult who received the influenza vaccine.

This chain joins TRBV7-6 and TRBJ2-6; D unclear. The CDR3 extends over 16 amino acids. The V end lost 0 bases, the J end lost 0 bases, and 6 bases lay between the germline ends. Germline-derived CDR1 and CDR2 are SGHVS and FNYEAQ. The CDR3, as DNA: TGTGCCAGCAGCTTAGCCTTCGACTCTGGGGCCAACGTCCTGACTTTC. This codes for CASSLAFDSGANVLTF. Variable domain in full (rest from reference TRBV7-6 and TRBJ2-6): GAGVSQSPRYKVTKRGQDVALRCDPISGHVSLYWYRQALGQGPEFLTYFNYEAQQDKSGLPNDRFSAERPEGSISTLTIQRTEQRDSAMYRCASSLAFDSGANVLTFGAGSRLTVL.

The chain has TRBV7-9 and TRBJ2-3, with D unclear. The V gene lost 8 bases and the J gene lost 2 bases, with 8 bases spanning the gap. The CDR3 is 12 residues long. Germline-derived CDR1 and CDR2 are SEHNR and FQNEAQ (reference sequence). CDR3 region: CASALTTDTQYF. CDR3 nucleotide sequence: TGTGCCAGCGCCTTAACCACAGATACGCAGTATTTT.

V usage is TRBV10-3 and J usage is TRBJ2-3; possibly TRBD1 or TRBD2 for D (6 bases each). The CDR3 is 16 residues long. V was cut by 4 bases and J by 4 bases, with 18 bases left in between. CDR1 and CDR2 from the germline V gene are ENHRY and SYGVKD. CDR3 DNA: TGTGCCATCAGTGGAGAAGGAGGGGGTCAGGCAGATACGCAGTATTTT. It translates to CAISGEGGGQADTQYF.

The V gene is TRBV29-1, the J gene TRBJ2-5, with 10 bases identical to TRBD1. CDR3 length: 17 residues. CDR1 SQVTM and CDR2 ANQGSEA come from the germline V gene. V lost 1 base and J lost 4; bases outside the gene matches: 12. CDR3 residues: CSVEGTGGQGFGETQYF. CDR3 DNA sequence: TGCAGCGTTGAAGGGACCGGGGGACAGGGGTTCGGAGAGACCCAGTACTTC.

The chain carries TRBV5-6 and TRBJ2-5; D unclear. The CDR3 spans 17 residues. The V gene lost 2 bases and the J gene lost 5 bases, with 22 bases spanning the gap. CDR1 is SGHDT, CDR2 YYEEEE, per germline. In nucleotides, the CDR3 is TGTGCCAGCAGCTTCAACCCCCCCGGGCGGATAGAGGAGACCCAGTACTTC. Amino acid sequence: CASSFNPPGRIEETQYF.

V is TRBV5-1 and J is TRBJ2-3; possible D gene TRBD2, 6 bases. Trimming removed 2 bases from V and 4 bases from J, with 11 bases in between. The CDR3 has 14 residues. The germline CDR1 and CDR2 sequences are SGHRS and YFSETQ. The CDR3 coding sequence is TGCGCCAGCAGCTTAGGAGGGTTCGCAGATACGCAGTATTTT. It yields the protein CASSLGGFADTQYF. The complete variable domain, with remaining parts taken from reference TRBV5-1 and TRBJ2-3, reads KAGVTQTPRYLIKTRGQQVTLSCSPISGHRSVSWYQQTPGQGLQFLFEYFSETQRNKGNFPGRFSGRQFSNSRSEMNVSTLELGDSALYLCASSLGGFADTQYFGPGTRLTVL.

The V call is TRBV6-4, the J call TRBJ2-3; 10 bases agree with TRBD2. The CDR3 runs to 18 residues. The V gene's germline CDR1 is MRHNA and CDR2 SNTAGT. J was trimmed by 4 bases and V by 5 bases; bases with no gene match: 15. The CDR3 spells CASSPGLASTGGADTQYF. CDR3 nucleotides: TGTGCCAGCAGTCCGGGACTAGCGTCTACTGGGGGCGCAGATACGCAGTATTTT.

The V call is TRBV10-3, the J call TRBJ2-2; 7 nucleotides align to TRBD1. Germline loops: CDR1 ENHRY, CDR2 SYGVKD. V lost 4 bases to trimming and J lost 0 bases; unmatched junction nucleotides: 2. The length of the CDR3 is 15 residues. The CDR3 nucleotides read TGTGCCATCAGTGGGGGACAGACGAACACCGGGGAGCTGTTTTTT. Protein: CAISGGQTNTGELFF.